The 10 T cell receptor beta chains below were found in one sample sequenced in a study of T cell repertoires in cytomegalovirus infection (dated 2019 in TCRdb). Interpreted using the paper, the treatment or condition label stands for: in vitro stimulation with specific CMV peptide epitopes to enrich CMV-specific T cells. The sequencing machine was an Illumina HiSeq 1500. TCRdb's own reprocessing of the public reads used fastp at Q25 and MiXCR and kept productive beta chains. Duplicate CDR3 protein sequences are folded into a single record with the most common DNA and genes. This sample comprises 750,000 to 900,000 distinct CDR3 sequences, about 29% of them detected only once. The ten largest clones add up to about 12% of the sample. These receptors lack a known antigen. The sequencing used cultured CD8+ T cells from PBMCs, collected from culture after CMV antigen stimulation. These receptors originate from a human donor in good health (CMV status not recorded). Some clones in this sample may be carry-over from other donors' samples.

This clonotype was detected many times. The chain employs TRBV7-6 and TRBJ2-7; 7 bases align to TRBD1. CDR1 and CDR2 from the germline V gene are SGHVS and FNYEAQ. The CDR3 has 16 residues. Trimming at V came to 5 bases and at J to 1 base, leaving 11 bases not matched to a gene. CDR3 amino acids: CASSPRGGISSYEQYF. CDR3 nucleotides: TGTGCCAGCAGCCCGCGAGGGGGCATAAGTTCCTACGAGCAGTACTTC.

The chain has TRBV27 and TRBJ2-2, with 7 bases that match TRBD1. After removal of 7 bases from V and 7 bases from J, the junction contained 9 bases not matched to a gene. The germline V gene has CDR1 MNHEY and CDR2 SMNVEV (reference sequence). The CDR3 loop spans 14 amino acids. In nucleotides, the CDR3 is TGTGCCAGCAAAAAGGGGGCGTACGGCGGGGAGCTGTTTTTT. Translating it yields CASKKGAYGGELFF.

This chain uses TRBV6-6 with TRBJ2-7; D may be TRBD1 (6 bases). Germline loops: CDR1 MNHNY, CDR2 SVGAGI (reference sequence). This CDR3 has 15 amino acids. V lost 5 bases and J 3 bases, leaving 17 bases between the germline ends. CDR3 nucleotide sequence: TGTGCCAGCAGTGATTTTTGGGGGCCAGGCTACGAGCAGTACGTC. It yields the protein CASSDFWGPGYEQYV.

The V call is TRBV29-1, the J call TRBJ2-1, with D possibly matching TRBD2 (6 bases). This CDR3 has 14 residues. In germline, CDR1 is SQVTM, CDR2 ANQGSEA. The ends were cut back, 2 bases at V and 4 bases at J, with 12 bases in the middle. CDR3 loop: CSVESGLVYNEQFF. The CDR3 nucleotides are TGCAGCGTTGAATCGGGACTGGTGTACAATGAGCAGTTCTTC.

The table lists this clonotype with a few counts. The V gene is TRBV7-9, the J gene TRBJ1-5; 7 nucleotides match TRBD1. This CDR3 region has 15 residues. V trimming: 1 base; J trimming: 3 bases; junction bases outside the gene matches: 3. Germline CDR1 is SEHNR and CDR2 is FQNEAQ (reference sequence). As DNA, the CDR3 is TGTGCCAGCAGCTTAGAGGACAGGTCCAATCAGCCCCAGCATTTT. It encodes CASSLEDRSNQPQHF.

The rearrangement joins TRBV15 to TRBJ1-1; TRBD1 matches 7 bases. Germline CDR1 reads LNHNV; CDR2 reads YYDKDF (reference sequence). The V and J ends lost 5 bases and 6 bases, in that order; junction bases with no gene match: 6. CDR3 length: 13 residues. CDR3 sequence (DNA): TGTGCCACCAGCTTACACAGGGGACCTGAAGCTTTCTTT. Residues: CATSLHRGPEAFF.

V and J are TRBV27 and TRBJ2-3; D possibly corresponds to TRBD2 (5 bases). V was shortened by 7 bases and J by 4 bases, with 24 bases between the two germline ends. Germline loops: CDR1 MNHEY, CDR2 SMNVEV (reference sequence). The CDR3 is 17 residues long. Written as DNA, the CDR3 is TGTGCCAGCACTCAAGAGGGATACAGCCGATGGGCAGATACGCAGTATTTT. Its translation: CASTQEGYSRWADTQYF.

The chain couples TRBV12-3 or TRBV12-4 to TRBJ2-1, with 7 bases matching TRBD1. After removal of 7 bases from V and 0 bases from J, the junction contained 15 bases not matched to a gene. The CDR3 spans 18 residues. This CDR3 reads CASTSRDRFFSSYNEQFF. CDR3 DNA sequence: TGTGCCAGCACCTCCCGGGACAGATTTTTCTCCTCCTACAATGAGCAGTTCTTC.

In this sample, this clonotype turned up many times. The V call is TRBV6-5, the J call TRBJ2-1; TRBD1 matches at 9 bases. This CDR3 is 14 amino acids long. The V gene's germline CDR1 is MNHEY and CDR2 SVGAGI. J was trimmed by 8 bases and V by 4 bases; bases with no gene match: 6. CDR3 in DNA: TGTGCCAGCAGTTTTGGGACAGGGTTCGATGAGCAGTTCTTC. Its protein is CASSFGTGFDEQFF.

The V gene is TRBV12-3 or TRBV12-4, the J gene TRBJ1-1, with D hard to call. The CDR3 loop spans 13 amino acids. With 9 bases removed from V and 2 bases from J, the gap between germline ends came to 13 bases. The CDR3 nucleotides are TGTGCCAGTGGAGTAGGAGTAAACACTGAAGCTTTCTTT. Translated: CASGVGVNTEAFF.